This entry concerns a single T cell receptor beta chain. What it recognizes is unknown. TCRbeta libraries averaged around 38,000 productive templates per sample. Here immunoSEQ multiplex PCR was the method, and the copy in TCRdb shows in-frame clones only, minus some. The sample records approximately 8,200 clones, around nine tenths being singletons. The sample is drawn from a study of STAT3 mutations in large granular lymphocyte leukemia. Study-wide results and limits: At least one immunodominant TCR beta clonotype appeared in every T-cell large granular lymphocyte leukemia patient. After therapy, about 35% of the 18 patients switched clonotypes, all new clones STAT3 wild type. A small but highly pathogenic clone may have been missed.

Germline lookup yields CDR1 MNHNS and CDR2 SASEGT. Trimming stripped 7 bases from V and 4 bases from J, with 12 bases between. The length of the CDR3 is 13 residues. This clonotype originated in a man older than 75 with T-cell large granular lymphocyte leukemia. Some clones in this sample may be carry-over from other donors' samples. Sequencing was performed on peripheral blood mononuclear cells. The chain couples TRBV6-1 to TRBJ2-3; possible D gene TRBD2, 5 bases. CDR3 sequence reads: CASKGSAADTQYF. The CDR3 coding sequence is TGTGCCAGCAAGGGATCAGCGGCAGATACGCAGTATTTT.